Below, 13 T cell receptor beta chains from the same sample are listed, as sequenced in a study of T cell repertoires in cytomegalovirus infection. The antigens for these receptors are not known. One entry per CDR3 protein results from TCRdb running MiXCR on the reads. The table has hundreds of thousands of distinct CDR3 sequences, 25% to 35% seen once. The sequencing here drew on cultured PBMCs, taken from culture after CMV antigen stimulation. Receptors were obtained from a human donor in good health (CMV status not recorded). Some clones in this sample may be carry-over from other donors' samples.

J is TRBJ2-5 and V is TRBV24-1; TRBD2 matches 13 bases. CDR1 and CDR2 (germline): KGHDR, SFDVKD. The CDR3 totals 20 residues. The J segment lost 4 bases and the V segment lost 2 bases, leaving 15 bases of the junction unmatched. The CDR3 region has the DNA TGTGCCACCAGTGATTGGGGGACCGGGACTAGCGGGATTGGACCAGAGACCCAGTACTTC. Protein: CATSDWGTGTSGIGPETQYF.

This clonotype was found a few times. V usage is TRBV4-2 and J usage is TRBJ1-5, with no clear D. This CDR3 is 15 amino acids long. V lost 4 bases to trimming and J lost 3 bases, with 13 bases between them. Germline V lookup: CDR1 LGHNA, CDR2 YNFKEQ. CDR3 bases: TGTGCCAGCAGCCCCGAGGGAGGGAACAATCAGCCCCAGCATTTT. Translating it yields CASSPEGGNNQPQHF.

V is TRBV27 and J is TRBJ1-2; 8 bases are shared with TRBD1. Losses at the gene ends were 5 bases for V and 6 bases for J; bases not matched to a gene: 8. Germline CDR1 reads MNHEY; CDR2 reads SMNVEV (reference sequence). There are 14 residues in the CDR3. DNA for the CDR3: TGTGCCAGCAGTCCGGACAGGGAGAGGGATGGCTACACCTTC. Translating it yields CASSPDRERDGYTF.

This clonotype was counted only a few times. The chain has TRBV29-1 and TRBJ2-7, with unresolved D. Deletions cut 2 bases from V and 3 bases from J, with 8 bases between. Germline CDR1 is SQVTM and CDR2 is ANQGSEA. The CDR3 covers 12 residues. CDR3 region: CSVESQHYEQYF. CDR3 nucleotides: TGCAGCGTTGAAAGCCAGCACTACGAGCAGTACTTC.

This sequence joins TRBV6-1 and TRBJ1-1, with D perhaps matching TRBD1 (6 bases). Trimming removed 6 bases at V and 2 bases at J, with 13 bases between. CDR3 length: 14 amino acids. Germline assignment: CDR1 MNHNS and CDR2 SASEGT. The chain's CDR3 is CASRRTDLNTEAFF. Written as DNA, the CDR3 is TGTGCCAGCAGGAGGACAGACCTAAACACTGAAGCTTTCTTT.

Written as DNA, the CDR3 is TGTGCCAGCAGCCTATCCGGGACAGGGGCACTCGAGCAGTACTTC. This sequence encodes CASSLSGTGALEQYF. The genes are TRBV12-3 or TRBV12-4 and TRBJ2-7; 10 nucleotides line up with TRBD1. V lost 6 bases to trimming and J lost 6 bases; unmatched junction nucleotides: 11. The CDR3 totals 15 residues.

This clonotype was observed many times. The J gene is TRBJ2-3, the V gene TRBV7-2; a possible D gene is TRBD2 (6 bases). CDR3 length: 12 amino acids. The V gene lost 2 bases and the J gene lost 13 bases, with 13 bases spanning the gap. CDR1 is SGHTA, CDR2 FQGNSA, per germline. CDR3 protein: CASSLRRGDKYF. Here the CDR3 DNA reads TGTGCCAGCAGCTTACGGCGGGGAGATAAGTATTTT.

This clonotype was seen more than once but under ten times. The V call is TRBV10-3, the J call TRBJ1-5, with no clear D. Deletions cut 2 bases from V and 3 bases from J, with 8 bases between. The CDR3 contains 14 residues. Germline V gene sequence: CDR1 ENHRY, CDR2 SYGVKD. The CDR3 spells CAISEDGYNQPQHF. The CDR3 DNA follows: TGTGCCATCAGTGAGGACGGTTACAATCAGCCCCAGCATTTT.

There are a few counts of this clonotype. A much larger clonotype is one base distant, so this may be a read error. The rearrangement links TRBV6-1 to TRBJ1-2; 7 positions agree with TRBD1. Trimming took 7 bases from V and 3 from J; bases not matched to a gene: 8. CDR3 length equals 14 residues. CDR1 MNHNS and CDR2 SASEGT come from the germline V gene. The CDR3 sequence is CASNAGGWDYGYTF. CDR3 sequence (DNA): TGTGCCAGCAACGCAGGGGGTTGGGACTATGGCTACACCTTC.

This clonotype occurred a few times. The chain uses TRBV6-5 and TRBJ1-1; TRBD1 might be the D (6 bases). In germline, CDR1 is MNHEY, CDR2 SVGAGI. V was cut by 5 bases and J by 2 bases, with 12 bases left in between. This CDR3 spans 14 amino acids. The CDR3: CASSVQGRNTEAFF. The DNA for the CDR3 is TGTGCCAGCAGTGTACAGGGAAGAAACACTGAAGCTTTCTTT.

The rearrangement joins TRBV12-3 or TRBV12-4 to TRBJ1-6; D uncertain. This CDR3 region has 13 residues. Trimming left V 3 bases short and J 14 bases short, with 14 bases between. The CDR3 sequence: CASSFKGRSTLHF. The CDR3 DNA sequence: TGTGCCAGCAGTTTTAAAGGTAGATCAACCCTCCACTTT.

This clonotype was seen ten or more times. This chain uses TRBV2 with TRBJ1-5, with a tentative D call TRBD1 (5 bases). Trimming stripped 7 bases from V and 7 bases from J, with 14 bases between. CDR1 SNHLY and CDR2 FYNNEI come from the germline V gene. This CDR3 has 13 amino acids. The CDR3 loop is CASTDRGGQPQHF. The CDR3 DNA sequence: TGTGCCAGCACCGATCGGGGGGGGCAGCCCCAGCATTTT.

This clonotype occurred a few times. The chain couples TRBV15 to TRBJ2-2; TRBD1 matches 9 bases. This CDR3 spans 16 amino acids. Germline trimming cut 6 bases from V and 1 base from J; bases unmatched to any gene: 6. Germline values: CDR1 LNHNV, CDR2 YYDKDF (reference sequence). In DNA, the CDR3 is TGTGCCACCAGAAATCCGGGACAGGGGAACACCGGGGAGCTGTTTTTT. This encodes CATRNPGQGNTGELFF.